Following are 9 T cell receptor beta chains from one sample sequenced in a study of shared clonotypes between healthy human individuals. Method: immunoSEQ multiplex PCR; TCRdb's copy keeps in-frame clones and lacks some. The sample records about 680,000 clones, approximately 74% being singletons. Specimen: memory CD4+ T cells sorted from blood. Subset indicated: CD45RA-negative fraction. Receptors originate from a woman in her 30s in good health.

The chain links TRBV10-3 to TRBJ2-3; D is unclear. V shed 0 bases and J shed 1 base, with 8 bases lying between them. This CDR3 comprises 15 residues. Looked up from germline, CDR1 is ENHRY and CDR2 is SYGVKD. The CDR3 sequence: CAISESHTRTDTQYF. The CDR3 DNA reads TGTGCCATCAGTGAGTCGCACACACGCACAGATACGCAGTATTTT.

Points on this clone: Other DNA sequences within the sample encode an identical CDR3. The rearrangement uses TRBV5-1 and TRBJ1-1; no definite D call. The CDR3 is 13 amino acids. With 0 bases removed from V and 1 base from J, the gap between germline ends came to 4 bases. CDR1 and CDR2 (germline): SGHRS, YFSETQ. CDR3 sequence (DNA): TGCGCCAGCAGCTTGGTTTGGAACACTGAAGCTTTCTTT. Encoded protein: CASSLVWNTEAFF.

The CDR3 nucleotides are TGCGCCAGCAGCCAGGGACTAGCGCTACCCTACGAGCAGTACTTC. Residues: CASSQGLALPYEQYF. The chain has TRBV5-1 and TRBJ2-7; 10 bases fit TRBD2. With V trimmed by 4 bases and J by 2 bases, 6 bases remained unmatched. The germline gives CDR1 SGHRS, CDR2 YFSETQ. There are 15 residues in the CDR3.

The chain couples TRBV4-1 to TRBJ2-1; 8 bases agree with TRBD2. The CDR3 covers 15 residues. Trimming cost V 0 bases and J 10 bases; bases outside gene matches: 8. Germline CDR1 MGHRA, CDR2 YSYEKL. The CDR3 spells CASSQDLAGFREQFF. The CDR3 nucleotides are TGCGCCAGCAGCCAAGATCTAGCGGGTTTTAGGGAGCAGTTCTTC.

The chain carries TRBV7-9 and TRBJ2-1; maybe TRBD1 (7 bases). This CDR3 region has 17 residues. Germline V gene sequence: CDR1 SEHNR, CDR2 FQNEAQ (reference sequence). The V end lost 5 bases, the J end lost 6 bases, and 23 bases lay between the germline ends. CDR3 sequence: CASSPGDRPNPANEQFF. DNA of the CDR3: TGTGCCAGCAGCCCGGGGGACAGACCGAATCCGGCCAATGAGCAGTTCTTC.

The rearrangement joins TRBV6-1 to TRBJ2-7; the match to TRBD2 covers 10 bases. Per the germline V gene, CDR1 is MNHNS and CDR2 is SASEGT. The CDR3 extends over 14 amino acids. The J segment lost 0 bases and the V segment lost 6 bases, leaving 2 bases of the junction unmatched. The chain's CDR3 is CASSLAGDSYEQYF. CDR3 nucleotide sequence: TGTGCCAGCAGCCTAGCGGGAGACTCCTACGAGCAGTACTTC.

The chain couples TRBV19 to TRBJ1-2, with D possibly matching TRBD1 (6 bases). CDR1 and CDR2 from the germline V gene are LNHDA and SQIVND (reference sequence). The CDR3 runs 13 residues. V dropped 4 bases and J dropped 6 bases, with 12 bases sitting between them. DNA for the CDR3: TGTGCCAGTAGTAGACAGGCTCCTAATGGCTACACCTTC. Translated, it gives CASSRQAPNGYTF.

CDR3 in amino acids: CASNAAPSYEQYF. The DNA of the CDR3 is TGTGCCAGCAACGCGGCTCCCTCCTACGAGCAGTACTTC. The chain links TRBV7-2 to TRBJ2-7; D gene ambiguous. The CDR3 runs to 13 residues. Germline CDR1 is SGHTA and CDR2 is FQGNSA. Deletions cut 7 bases from V and 0 bases from J, with 10 bases between.

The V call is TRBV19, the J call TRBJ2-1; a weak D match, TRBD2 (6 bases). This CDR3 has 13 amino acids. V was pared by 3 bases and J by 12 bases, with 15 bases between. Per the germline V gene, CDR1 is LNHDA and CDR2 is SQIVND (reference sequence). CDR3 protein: CASSMMAGLTQFF. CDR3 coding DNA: TGTGCCAGTAGTATGATGGCGGGACTGACGCAGTTCTTC.